This T cell receptor beta chain was found in a study of T cell changes during pregnancy in multiple sclerosis. The table lists this clone with a count of one. Using immunoSEQ multiplex PCR, the repertoire was profiled, and TCRdb retains in-frame clones only, with some absent. Of under 50,000 clones detected, roughly 88% appear once; the ten largest clones hold roughly 1.5%. CDR1 KGHSH and CDR2 LQKENI come from the germline V gene. Trimming pared 3 bases from V and 3 bases from J, leaving 15 bases between. The CDR3 contains 15 residues. The genes are TRBV18 and TRBJ2-7, with D perhaps matching TRBD2 (5 bases). Sample: peripheral blood, taken in the first trimester of pregnancy. This TCR came from a female donor in good health, enrolled as a control in a pregnancy study. The CDR3 DNA follows: TGTGCCAGCTCACCGGGAGAGTATGGGCTCTACGAGCAGTACTTC. Translating gives CASSPGEYGLYEQYF.